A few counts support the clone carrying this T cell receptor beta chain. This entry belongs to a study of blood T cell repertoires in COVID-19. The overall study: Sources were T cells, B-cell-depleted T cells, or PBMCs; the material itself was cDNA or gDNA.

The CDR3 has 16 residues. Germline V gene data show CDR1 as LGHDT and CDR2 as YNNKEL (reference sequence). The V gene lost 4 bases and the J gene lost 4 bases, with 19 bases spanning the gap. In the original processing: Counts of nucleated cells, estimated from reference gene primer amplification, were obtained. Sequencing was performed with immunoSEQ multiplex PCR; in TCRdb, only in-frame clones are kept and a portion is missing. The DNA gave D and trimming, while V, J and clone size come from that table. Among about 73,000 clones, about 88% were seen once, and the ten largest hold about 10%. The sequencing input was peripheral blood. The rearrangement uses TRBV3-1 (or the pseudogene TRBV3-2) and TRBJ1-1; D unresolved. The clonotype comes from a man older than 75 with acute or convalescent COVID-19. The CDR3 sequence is CASSPLVEGGRTEAFF. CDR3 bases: TGTGCCAGCAGCCCTTTAGTGGAGGGAGGCCGCACTGAAGCTTTCTTT.